Presented here are 8 T cell receptor beta chains from one specimen sequenced in a study of cytomegalovirus exposure and HLA in healthy donors. Primers: 60 Vbeta forward and 13 Jbeta reverse. Assay: immunoSEQ multiplex PCR; the TCRdb copy retains only in-frame clones and omits some. The table shows approximately 270,000 clones, with under 90% occurring only once. What was sequenced was PBMCs. The receptors here all came from a girl aged 2-9 years in good health and CMV-seronegative.

The chain combines TRBV30 with TRBJ1-1, with D unresolved. Looked up from germline, CDR1 is GTSNPN and CDR2 is SVGIG (reference sequence). There are 12 residues in the CDR3. V lost 6 bases and J lost 7, with 15 bases in between. In DNA, the CDR3 is TGTGCCTGCGAGGATAGGGAGGGTGAAGCTTTCTTT. Translation: CACEDREGEAFF.

This sequence joins TRBV4-1 and TRBJ1-3; weak D call: TRBD1 (5 bases). The germline V gene has CDR1 MGHRA and CDR2 YSYEKL. CDR3 length: 16 amino acids. The V end lost 7 bases, the J end lost 4 bases, and 20 bases lay between the germline ends. The CDR3 DNA follows: TGCGCCAGCACTCTCTATCAAGGGGCGGGAGGAAACACCATATATTTT. Translating gives CASTLYQGAGGNTIYF.

This clone was recorded a few times. The chain joins TRBV4-1 to TRBJ2-7; weak D call: TRBD1 (6 bases). The CDR3 covers 15 residues. V lost 6 bases, J lost 0 bases, and 15 bases lay in between. From germline, CDR1 is MGHRA and CDR2 YSYEKL. CDR3 nucleotide sequence: TGCGCCAGCAGGGTAGGACAGCTAAGCTCCTACGAGCAGTACTTC. It is translated as CASRVGQLSSYEQYF.

Turning to this clone: Germline and junction disagree at one end, which may indicate a read error. The chain links TRBV7-9 to TRBJ1-6; D call uncertain. Looked up from germline, CDR1 is SEHNR and CDR2 is FQNEAQ (reference sequence). CDR3 length: 14 residues. The CDR3: CSSSSDGSNSPLHF. CDR3 bases: TGTTCCAGCAGCTCAGACGGGTCGAATTCACCCCTCCACTTT.

The chain is built from TRBV28 and TRBJ1-2; D not certain. The germline V and J ends were trimmed by 0 bases and 8 bases, with 13 bases remaining between them. CDR3 length equals 14 residues. Per the germline V gene, CDR1 is MDHEN and CDR2 is SYDVKM. The CDR3: CASSLWGGLGGYTF. The CDR3, as DNA: TGTGCCAGCAGTTTATGGGGCGGGTTGGGAGGCTACACCTTC.

This rearrangement joins TRBV29-1 to TRBJ2-5; 10 bases are a match to TRBD2. The CDR3 extends over 17 amino acids. Germline CDR1 and CDR2: SQVTM and ANQGSEA. V shed 5 bases and J 5 bases; nucleotides not matched to a gene: 17. The DNA of the CDR3 is TGCAGCGTTCGGGCCCGAAGTGAGCGGGGGGGCTTCGAGACCCAGTACTTC. Translation gives CSVRARSERGGFETQYF. The whole variable domain, filled in from reference TRBV29-1 and TRBJ2-5, reads SAVISQKPSRDICQRGTSLTIQCQVDSQVTMMFWYRQQPGQSLTLIATANQGSEATYESGFVIDKFPISRPNLTFSTLTVSNMSPEDSSIYLCSVRARSERGGFETQYFGPGTRLLVL.

The chain is built from TRBV6-6 and TRBJ1-2, with D perhaps matching TRBD1 (5 bases). Trimming left V 2 bases short and J 5 bases short, with 12 bases between. The CDR3 is 14 residues long. The germline CDR1 and CDR2 sequences are MNHNY and SVGAGI (reference sequence). In nucleotides, the CDR3 is TGTGCCAGCAGTTACGCGGGGGAAGGTTATGGCTACACCTTC. It translates to CASSYAGEGYGYTF.

The chain uses TRBV5-4 and TRBJ2-7, with a possible D match to TRBD2 (6 bases). V lost 0 bases and J 2 bases, leaving 12 bases between the germline ends. CDR3 size: 15 residues. Germline V gene data show CDR1 as SGHNT and CDR2 as YYREEE (reference sequence). CDR3 nucleotide sequence: TGTGCCAGCAGCTTGGGGGAGGCTTCCACCTACGAGCAGTACTTC. Translating it yields CASSLGEASTYEQYF.